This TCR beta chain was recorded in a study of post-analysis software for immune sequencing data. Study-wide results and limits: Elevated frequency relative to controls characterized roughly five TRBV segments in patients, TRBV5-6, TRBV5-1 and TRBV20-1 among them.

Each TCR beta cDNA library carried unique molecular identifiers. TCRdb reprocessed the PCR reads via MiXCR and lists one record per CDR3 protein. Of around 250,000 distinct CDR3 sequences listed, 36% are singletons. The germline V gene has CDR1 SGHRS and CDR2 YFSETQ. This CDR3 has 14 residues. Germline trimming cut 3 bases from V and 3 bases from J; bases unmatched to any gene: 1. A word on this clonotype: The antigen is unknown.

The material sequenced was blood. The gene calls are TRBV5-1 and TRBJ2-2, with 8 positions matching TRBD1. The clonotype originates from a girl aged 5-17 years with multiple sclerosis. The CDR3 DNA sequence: TGCGCCAGCAGCTCGACAGGGGACACCGGGGAGCTGTTTTTT. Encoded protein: CASSSTGDTGELFF.